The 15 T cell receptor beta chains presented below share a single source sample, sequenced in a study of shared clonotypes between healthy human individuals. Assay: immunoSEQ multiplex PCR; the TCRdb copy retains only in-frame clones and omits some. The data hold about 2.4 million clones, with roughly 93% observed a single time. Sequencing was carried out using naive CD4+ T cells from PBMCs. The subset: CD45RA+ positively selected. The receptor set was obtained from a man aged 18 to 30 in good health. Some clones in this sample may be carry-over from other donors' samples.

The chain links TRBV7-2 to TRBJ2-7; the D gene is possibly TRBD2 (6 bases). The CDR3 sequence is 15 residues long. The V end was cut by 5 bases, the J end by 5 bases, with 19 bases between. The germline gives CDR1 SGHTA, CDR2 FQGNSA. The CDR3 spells CASSPPGRRGNEQYF. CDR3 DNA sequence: TGTGCCAGCAGCCCCCCCGGCAGGAGGGGAAACGAGCAGTACTTC.

CDR3: CASSLAGTGGVPSNQPQHF. CDR3 nucleotide sequence: TGTGCCAGCAGCTTGGCGGGGACAGGGGGAGTGCCAAGCAATCAGCCCCAGCATTTT. The chain has TRBV5-6 and TRBJ1-5; 11 nucleotides align to TRBD1. Trimming removed 0 bases from V and 1 base from J; junction bases left unmatched: 9. This CDR3 has 19 residues. Germline V gives CDR1 SGHDT, CDR2 YYEEEE.

The CDR3 protein is CASSSLGTSHYTDTQYF. The DNA for the CDR3 is TGCGCCAGCAGTTCCCTCGGAACTAGCCATTACACAGATACGCAGTATTTT. The rearrangement joins TRBV5-1 to TRBJ2-3; TRBD2 is a possible D gene (6 bases). The V end lost 5 bases, the J end lost 2 bases, and 21 bases lay between the germline ends. Germline values: CDR1 SGHRS, CDR2 YFSETQ. The CDR3 length is 17 residues.

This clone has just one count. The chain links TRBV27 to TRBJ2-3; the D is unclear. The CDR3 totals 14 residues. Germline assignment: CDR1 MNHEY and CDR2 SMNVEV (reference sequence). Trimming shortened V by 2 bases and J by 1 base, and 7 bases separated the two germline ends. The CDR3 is CASSLRQGTDTQYF. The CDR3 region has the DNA TGTGCCAGCAGTTTACGGCAGGGCACAGATACGCAGTATTTT.

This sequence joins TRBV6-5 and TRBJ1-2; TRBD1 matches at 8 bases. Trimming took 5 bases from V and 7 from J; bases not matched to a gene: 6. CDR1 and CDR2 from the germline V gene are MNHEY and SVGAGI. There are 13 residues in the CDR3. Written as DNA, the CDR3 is TGTGCCAGCAGTACGACAGGGGCGGTTGGCTACACCTTC. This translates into CASSTTGAVGYTF.

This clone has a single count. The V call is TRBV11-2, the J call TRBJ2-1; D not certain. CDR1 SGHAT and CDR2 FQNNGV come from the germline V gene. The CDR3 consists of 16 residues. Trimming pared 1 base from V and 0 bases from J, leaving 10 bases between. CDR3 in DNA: TGTGCCAGCAGCTTAGGGGCAGGAAACTCCTACAATGAGCAGTTCTTC. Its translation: CASSLGAGNSYNEQFF.

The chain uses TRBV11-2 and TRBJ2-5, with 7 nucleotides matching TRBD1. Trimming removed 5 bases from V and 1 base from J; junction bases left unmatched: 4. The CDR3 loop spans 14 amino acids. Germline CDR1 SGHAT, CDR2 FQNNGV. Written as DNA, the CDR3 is TGTGCCAGCAGCGCGACAGGGAGCCAAGAGACCCAGTACTTC. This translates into CASSATGSQETQYF.

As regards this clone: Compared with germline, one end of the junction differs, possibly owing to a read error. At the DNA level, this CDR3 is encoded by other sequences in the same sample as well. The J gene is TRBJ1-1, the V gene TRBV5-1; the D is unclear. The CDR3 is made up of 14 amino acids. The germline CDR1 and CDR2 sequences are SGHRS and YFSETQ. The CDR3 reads CASSLYGLNTEAFF. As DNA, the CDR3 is TGCGCCAGCAGCTTATACGGGCTGAACACTGAGGCTTTCTTT.

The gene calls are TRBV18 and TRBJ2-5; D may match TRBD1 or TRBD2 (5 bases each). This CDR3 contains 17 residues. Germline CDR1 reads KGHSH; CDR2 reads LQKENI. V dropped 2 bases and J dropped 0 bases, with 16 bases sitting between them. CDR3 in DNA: TGTGCCAGCTCACCATTCGTTCCGGGGACCGACCAAGAGACCCAGTACTTC. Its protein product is CASSPFVPGTDQETQYF.

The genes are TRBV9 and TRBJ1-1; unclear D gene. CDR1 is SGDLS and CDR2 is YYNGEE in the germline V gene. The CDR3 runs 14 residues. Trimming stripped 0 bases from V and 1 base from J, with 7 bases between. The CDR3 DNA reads TGTGCCAGCAGCGTAGGGCCTCCGAACACTGAAGCTTTCTTT. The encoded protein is CASSVGPPNTEAFF.

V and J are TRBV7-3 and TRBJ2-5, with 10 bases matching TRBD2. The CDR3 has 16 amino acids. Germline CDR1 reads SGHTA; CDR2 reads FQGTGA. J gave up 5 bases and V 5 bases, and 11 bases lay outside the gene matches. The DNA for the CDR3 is TGTGCCAGCAGCCCCGGACTAGCGGCTTTGAGGGAGACCCAGTACTTC. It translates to CASSPGLAALRETQYF.

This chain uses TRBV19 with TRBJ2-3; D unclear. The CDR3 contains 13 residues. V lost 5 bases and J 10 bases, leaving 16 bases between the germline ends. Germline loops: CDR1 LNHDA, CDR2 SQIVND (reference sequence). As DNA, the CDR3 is TGTGCCAGTAGTCCCCAAATCCCTGAGCCGCAGTATTTT. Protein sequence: CASSPQIPEPQYF.

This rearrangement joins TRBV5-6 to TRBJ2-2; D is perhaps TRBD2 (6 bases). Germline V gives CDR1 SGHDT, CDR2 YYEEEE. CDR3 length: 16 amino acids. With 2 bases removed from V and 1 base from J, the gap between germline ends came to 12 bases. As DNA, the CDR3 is TGTGCCAGCAGCTTCCCCGGGACTGGGAACACCGGGGAGCTGTTTTTT. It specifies CASSFPGTGNTGELFF.

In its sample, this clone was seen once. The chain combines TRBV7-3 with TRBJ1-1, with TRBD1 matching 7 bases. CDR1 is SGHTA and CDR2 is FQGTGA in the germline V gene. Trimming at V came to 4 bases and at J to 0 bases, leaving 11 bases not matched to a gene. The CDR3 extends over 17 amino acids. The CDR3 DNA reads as TGTGCCAGCAGCTACACAAGGGACAGCAACATGAACACTGAAGCTTTCTTT. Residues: CASSYTRDSNMNTEAFF.

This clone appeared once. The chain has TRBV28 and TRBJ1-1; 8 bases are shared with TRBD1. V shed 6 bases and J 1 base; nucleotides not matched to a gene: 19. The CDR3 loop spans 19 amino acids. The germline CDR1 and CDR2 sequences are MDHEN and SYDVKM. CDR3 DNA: TGTGCCAGCAGGCCTGAGACAGGGGCGAGGGGAGCCCCGAACACTGAAGCTTTCTTT. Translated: CASRPETGARGAPNTEAFF.